This T cell receptor beta chain was identified in a study of lymphopenia after photon versus proton radiotherapy. The CDR3 spans 13 residues. Germline CDR1 reads SQVTM; CDR2 reads ANQGSEA. Losses at the gene ends were 3 bases for V and 4 bases for J; bases not matched to a gene: 3. Profiled with immunoSEQ multiplex PCR; TCRdb holds only in-frame clones, not every one. The sample consists of approximately 160,000 clones, approximately 91% of them appearing once. This chain uses TRBV29-1 with TRBJ2-5; 9 nucleotides line up with TRBD1. The source was peripheral blood, collected from a patient treated with photon-based radiotherapy. The clonotype comes from a man aged 50-60 years with gastric cancer. The CDR3 protein is CSVDGTGLETQYF. The CDR3 DNA reads as TGCAGCGTTGACGGGACAGGGTTAGAGACCCAGTACTTC.